These 27 T cell receptor beta chains were sequenced from one sample in a study of blood T cell repertoires in COVID-19. The protocol was immunoSEQ multiplex PCR, while the TCRdb copy is restricted to in-frame clones and leaves out a portion. The sample lists about 280,000 clones; 65% to 90% were seen once. Material: peripheral blood. These receptor sequences come from a man aged 45-60 years with active or convalescent COVID-19.

V usage is TRBV18 and J usage is TRBJ2-1; D call uncertain. The germline V gene encodes CDR1 KGHSH and CDR2 LQKENI. CDR3 length: 15 residues. V lost 6 bases and J 0 bases, leaving 12 bases between the germline ends. In DNA, the CDR3 is TGTGCCAGCTCCTCTGCCCGGAGCTCCTACAATGAGCAGTTCTTC. Protein sequence: CASSSARSSYNEQFF. The whole variable domain, remainder taken from reference TRBV18 and TRBJ2-1, is NAGVMQNPRHLVRRRGQEARLRCSPMKGHSHVYWYRQLPEEGLKFMVYLQKENIIDESGMPKERFSAEFPKEGPSILRIQQVVRGDSAAYFCASSSARSSYNEQFFGPGTRLTVL.

The chain combines TRBV7-2 with TRBJ1-6; D possibly corresponds to TRBD1 (5 bases). The V end was cut by 0 bases, the J end by 9 bases, with 12 bases between. The CDR3 is 15 amino acids. Germline CDR1 and CDR2: SGHTA and FQGNSA. CDR3 bases: TGTGCCAGCAGCTTAGCGCTAGGGGCCGGTTCACCCCTCCACTTT. It translates to CASSLALGAGSPLHF.

The table lists this clone with a few counts. The CDR3 spells CASSFTTDTEAFF. In nucleotides, the CDR3 is TGTGCCAGCAGCTTCACCACAGACACTGAAGCTTTCTTT. The chain uses TRBV7-3 and TRBJ1-1; D not resolved. CDR3 length equals 13 residues. Germline V gives CDR1 SGHTA, CDR2 FQGTGA. Trimming removed 3 bases from V and 3 bases from J, with 8 bases in between.

This sequence joins TRBV28 and TRBJ2-7, with 8 bases lining up with TRBD2. In germline, CDR1 is MDHEN, CDR2 SYDVKM. With 6 bases clipped from V and 0 bases from J, the junction kept 13 bases outside the gene matches. The CDR3 contains 17 residues. For the CDR3, the DNA is TGTGCCAGCAGGTCTAGCGGGTTCCTACCCAACTCCTACGAGCAGTACTTC. It codes for CASRSSGFLPNSYEQYF.

This clone was seen a handful of times. The gene calls are TRBV4-2 and TRBJ1-1; no definite D call. This CDR3 contains 14 residues. V was clipped by 1 base and J by 0 bases, with 6 bases between them. Germline V lookup: CDR1 LGHNA, CDR2 YNFKEQ. The CDR3 spells CASSQGELNTEAFF. The CDR3 DNA reads as TGTGCCAGCAGCCAAGGAGAGCTGAACACTGAAGCTTTCTTT.

A word on this clone: Within the sample, other DNA sequences also encode this same CDR3. V and J are TRBV5-5 and TRBJ1-4, with 7 bases matching TRBD1. V was clipped by 3 bases and J by 4 bases; unmatched bases: 3. The CDR3 totals 14 residues. CDR1 is SGHKS, CDR2 YYEKEE, per germline (reference sequence). The CDR3 coding sequence is TGTGCCAGCAGCTCGGGACAGCTTAATGAAAAACTGTTTTTT. The encoded protein is CASSSGQLNEKLFF.

This chain joins TRBV5-1 and TRBJ1-2; the match to TRBD1 covers 8 bases. The germline gives CDR1 SGHRS, CDR2 YFSETQ. This CDR3 contains 15 residues. J lost 4 bases, V lost 3 bases, and 8 bases had no gene match. CDR3 region: CASSSGDRTLYGYTF. DNA of the CDR3: TGCGCCAGCAGCTCTGGGGACAGGACTCTCTATGGCTACACCTTC. The variable domain in full, with the rest retrieved from reference TRBV5-1 and TRBJ1-2, is KAGVTQTPRYLIKTRGQQVTLSCSPISGHRSVSWYQQTPGQGLQFLFEYFSETQRNKGNFPGRFSGRQFSNSRSEMNVSTLELGDSALYLCASSSGDRTLYGYTFGSGTRLTVV.

This chain connects TRBV9 to TRBJ1-3; no firm D call. Germline V lookup: CDR1 SGDLS, CDR2 YYNGEE. V was trimmed by 3 bases and J by 2 bases, leaving 12 bases between them. CDR3 length: 15 amino acids. The CDR3 DNA follows: TGTGCCAGCAGCGCCCAGTCCCTCGCTGGAAACACCATATATTTT. As protein: CASSAQSLAGNTIYF. Filled out from reference TRBV9 and TRBJ1-3, the complete variable domain reads DSGVTQTPKHLITATGQRVTLRCSPRSGDLSVYWYQQSLDQGLQFLIQYYNGEERAKGNILERFSAQQFPDLHSELNLSSLELGDSALYFCASSAQSLAGNTIYFGEGSWLTVV.

This sequence joins TRBV4-1 and TRBJ2-1; 16 bases match TRBD2. The V and J ends lost 11 bases and 1 base, in that order; junction bases with no gene match: 17. The CDR3 covers 20 residues. Germline CDR1 reads MGHRA; CDR2 reads YSYEKL. Here the CDR3 reads CARRRLPGLAGGSSYNEQFF. The CDR3 DNA sequence: TGCGCCCGCCGCCGGCTCCCGGGACTAGCGGGAGGGAGTTCCTACAATGAGCAGTTCTTC.

This chain connects TRBV28 to TRBJ2-7; D might be TRBD1 (5 bases). This CDR3 has 16 residues. The germline V gene encodes CDR1 MDHEN and CDR2 SYDVKM. Trimming removed 3 bases at V and 0 bases at J, with 15 bases between. In DNA form, the CDR3 reads TGTGCCAGCAGTTTTTTGATGGGGCCGAGCTCCTACGAGCAGTACTTC. This translates into CASSFLMGPSSYEQYF.

This clone was observed a few times. The V call is TRBV6-2 or TRBV6-3, the J call TRBJ2-1, with TRBD2 matching 7 bases. CDR3 length equals 16 residues. V lost 3 bases and J lost 8; bases outside the gene matches: 13. Germline V gives CDR1 MNHEY, CDR2 SVGEGT. CDR3 sequence reads: CASSYSERDYLDEQFF. As DNA, the CDR3 is TGTGCCAGCAGTTATTCGGAGCGGGACTACCTTGATGAGCAGTTCTTC.

The genes are TRBV12-3 or TRBV12-4 and TRBJ1-1, with D unclear. Trimming removed 7 bases at V and 0 bases at J, with 6 bases between. The CDR3 has 12 amino acids. CDR3 region: CASKNMNTEAFF. CDR3 nucleotides: TGTGCCAGCAAGAACATGAACACTGAAGCTTTCTTT.

The chain carries TRBV30 and TRBJ1-4; D might be TRBD1 (6 bases). Between the trimmed V and J ends, which lost 0 bases and 10 bases, there was a span of 12 bases. The CDR3 sequence is 13 residues long. Germline CDR1 and CDR2: GTSNPN and SVGIG (reference sequence). The CDR3 is CAWSVPTGLKLFF. CDR3 DNA sequence: TGTGCCTGGAGTGTACCTACAGGGCTAAAACTGTTTTTT.

The J gene is TRBJ2-1, the V gene TRBV25-1; 7 bases map to TRBD1. Per germline, CDR1 MGHDK and CDR2 SYGVNS. V dropped 6 bases and J dropped 7; count of bases not matched to a gene: 12. The CDR3 is 15 amino acids. CDR3 sequence (DNA): TGTGCCAGCAGCGCCCGGGCGACAGGGTCGAATGAGCAGTTCTTC. The encoded protein is CASSARATGSNEQFF.

The gene calls are TRBV24-1 and TRBJ2-2, with a possible D match to TRBD2 (6 bases). CDR1 and CDR2 from the germline V gene are KGHDR and SFDVKD. The V gene lost 5 bases and the J gene lost 5 bases, with 11 bases spanning the gap. This CDR3 contains 14 residues. The CDR3 sequence is CATSAGVTTGELFF. The CDR3 DNA reads as TGTGCCACCAGTGCGGGAGTCACGACCGGGGAGCTGTTTTTT.

J is TRBJ2-5 and V is TRBV3-1 (or the pseudogene TRBV3-2), with D possibly TRBD2 on 6 matching bases. CDR3 length: 16 residues. CDR1 LGHDT and CDR2 YNNKEL come from the germline V gene (reference sequence). The V and J ends lost 4 bases and 9 bases respectively, with 24 bases between them. In DNA, the CDR3 is TGTGCCAGCAGCCCTCCCCGACTAGGGGTAGGGAGACCCCAGTACTTC. It is translated as CASSPPRLGVGRPQYF.

The gene calls are TRBV19 and TRBJ2-2; the match to TRBD1 covers 8 bases. The CDR3 totals 14 residues. Germline V CDR1 and CDR2: LNHDA, SQIVND (reference sequence). J lost 3 bases, V lost 9 bases, and 6 bases had no gene match. The CDR3 DNA is TGTGCCAGCTCGACAGGGGTACACACCGGGGAGCTGTTTTTT. Translated, it gives CASSTGVHTGELFF. Together with reference TRBV19 and TRBJ2-2, the CDR3 gives the full variable domain: DGGITQSPKYLFRKEGQNVTLSCEQNLNHDAMYWYRQDPGQGLRLIYYSQIVNDFQKGDIAEGYSVSREKKESFPLTVTSAQKNPTAFYLCASSTGVHTGELFFGEGSRLTVL.

The gene calls are TRBV5-6 and TRBJ2-6; TRBD2 is a possible D gene (5 bases). CDR1 and CDR2 from the germline V gene are SGHDT and YYEEEE. The CDR3 extends over 16 amino acids. The V gene lost 1 base and the J gene lost 2 bases, with 10 bases spanning the gap. The CDR3 reads CASSLTGSAGANVLTF. The CDR3 DNA is TGTGCCAGCAGCTTGACGGGGTCCGCTGGGGCCAACGTCCTGACTTTC.

The genes are TRBV6-2 or TRBV6-3 and TRBJ1-1; tentatively, D is TRBD1 (6 bases). There are 14 residues in the CDR3. The germline V gene encodes CDR1 MNHEY and CDR2 SVGEGT. The V end was cut by 2 bases, the J end by 4 bases, with 11 bases between. CDR3 in amino acids: CASSYRGYGTEAFF. The CDR3 nucleotides are TGTGCCAGCAGTTACAGGGGGTACGGCACTGAAGCTTTCTTT.

The V call is TRBV5-5, the J call TRBJ2-7, with TRBD1 matching 12 bases. The CDR3 is 16 residues long. V shed 4 bases, J shed 8 bases, and the junction held 13 bases outside the gene matches. CDR1 and CDR2 from the germline V gene are SGHKS and YYEKEE (reference sequence). CDR3 residues: CASSPDWDRGRAKQYF. In DNA form, the CDR3 reads TGTGCCAGCAGCCCTGACTGGGACAGGGGGCGAGCGAAGCAGTACTTC.

V gene TRBV7-9 combines with J gene TRBJ1-1, with a weak D call TRBD1 (6 bases). The CDR3 runs 14 residues. CDR1 is SEHNR and CDR2 is FQNEAQ in the germline V gene (reference sequence). V was cut by 5 bases and J by 6 bases, with 16 bases left in between. CDR3 DNA: TGTGCCAGCAGCCAGGGGCAGGGGTTCGCTGAAGCTTTCTTT. Translating it yields CASSQGQGFAEAFF.

The rearrangement uses TRBV10-3 and TRBJ2-7; D might be TRBD2 (5 bases). The length of the CDR3 is 13 residues. V lost 8 bases and J 5 bases, leaving 16 bases between the germline ends. CDR1 and CDR2 from the germline V gene are ENHRY and SYGVKD. The CDR3 DNA sequence: TGTGCCATCGCGGACGGAGGTTCGGACGAGCAGTACTTC. Encoded protein: CAIADGGSDEQYF.

This clone was observed a few times. This chain connects TRBV30 to TRBJ2-7, with TRBD1 as a possible D gene (5 bases). Germline values: CDR1 GTSNPN, CDR2 SVGIG (reference sequence). The CDR3 sequence is 14 residues long. Trimming stripped 2 bases from V and 0 bases from J, with 11 bases between. CDR3: CAWSPPGYSYEQYF. The CDR3 DNA sequence: TGTGCCTGGAGTCCCCCAGGGTACTCCTACGAGCAGTACTTC. The whole variable domain, filled in from reference TRBV30 and TRBJ2-7, reads SQTIHQWPATLVQPVGSPLSLECTVEGTSNPNLYWYRQAAGRGLQLLFYSVGIGQISSEVPQNLSASRPQDRQFILSSKKLLLSDSGFYLCAWSPPGYSYEQYFGPGTRLTVT.

The chain employs TRBV15 and TRBJ2-1, with 8 bases that match TRBD1. Germline assignment: CDR1 LNHNV and CDR2 YYDKDF (reference sequence). The V gene end was trimmed by 2 bases and the J gene end by 3 bases; junction bases not matched to a gene: 3. CDR3 size: 15 residues. Here the CDR3 DNA reads TGTGCCACCAGCAGATCAGGGGGCGGCTACAATGAGCAGTTCTTC. Translated, it gives CATSRSGGGYNEQFF.

For this clone: Within the sample, other DNA sequences also encode this same CDR3. J is TRBJ2-5 and V is TRBV5-1, with D hard to call. The V end was cut by 7 bases, the J end by 1 base, with 5 bases between. The germline V gene has CDR1 SGHRS and CDR2 YFSETQ. This CDR3 is 11 amino acids long. In nucleotides, the CDR3 is TGCGCCAGCGGCCCCCAAGAGACCCAGTACTTC. Protein sequence: CASGPQETQYF. Combining the CDR3 with reference TRBV5-1 and TRBJ2-5 gives the whole variable domain KAGVTQTPRYLIKTRGQQVTLSCSPISGHRSVSWYQQTPGQGLQFLFEYFSETQRNKGNFPGRFSGRQFSNSRSEMNVSTLELGDSALYLCASGPQETQYFGPGTRLLVL.

The chain employs TRBV20-1 and TRBJ2-3; maybe TRBD2 (5 bases). There are 14 residues in the CDR3. The V end was cut by 3 bases, the J end by 4 bases, with 14 bases between. CDR1 and CDR2 (germline): DFQATT, SNEGSKA (reference sequence). Here the CDR3 reads CSASLGIGADTQYF. CDR3 DNA: TGCAGTGCTAGTCTCGGGATCGGCGCAGATACGCAGTATTTT.

The rearrangement joins TRBV15 to TRBJ1-2; no firm D call. This CDR3 is built from 16 residues. The germline V and J ends were trimmed by 0 bases and 0 bases, with 11 bases remaining between them. CDR1 is LNHNV, CDR2 YYDKDF, per germline (reference sequence). CDR3 sequence reads: CATSRDLRRTNYGYTF. In DNA form, the CDR3 reads TGTGCCACCAGCAGAGATCTGCGGCGTACTAACTATGGCTACACCTTC. Full variable domain (remainder filled in from reference TRBV15 and TRBJ1-2): DAMVIQNPRYQVTQFGKPVTLSCSQTLNHNVMYWYQQKSSQAPKLLFHYYDKDFNNEADTPDNFQSRRPNTSFCFLDIRSPGLGDTAMYLCATSRDLRRTNYGYTFGSGTRLTVV.